This T cell receptor beta chain was recorded in a study of cytomegalovirus exposure and HLA in healthy donors. This clone appeared a few times. The CDR3 loop spans 15 amino acids. J was trimmed by 5 bases and V by 4 bases; bases with no gene match: 4. Germline CDR1 SEHNR, CDR2 FQNEAQ (reference sequence). Primers: 60 Vbeta forward and 13 Jbeta reverse. Profiling relied on immunoSEQ multiplex PCR, and the TCRdb table lists in-frame clones only, not all of them. Counted here are about 43,000 clones, 60% to 70% occurring once; the ten biggest clones make up about 12%. The sequenced sample consisted of PBMCs. This sequence originates from a man between 60 and 70 years old in good health and CMV-seropositive. The chain employs TRBV7-9 and TRBJ1-4; 10 bases match TRBD1. CDR3 nucleotide sequence: TGTGCCAGCAGCTCCGGACAGGGGGGGAATGAAAAACTGTTTTTT. Its translation: CASSSGQGGNEKLFF.